The sample holds one count of the clone carrying this T cell receptor beta chain. What it recognizes is unknown. This sample is part of a study of T cell responses to AZD1222 COVID-19 vaccine. Overall study findings and caveats: Among the donors, most were white British and more were female, and clonal diversity was possibly underestimated.

Germline CDR1 reads SGDLS; CDR2 reads YYNGEE. The length of the CDR3 is 18 residues. The V and J ends lost 4 bases and 1 base respectively, with 20 bases between them. Repertoires were generated with immunoSEQ multiplex PCR, while TCRdb's copy carries only in-frame clones and drops some. The sample holds roughly 140,000 clones, 80% to 90% seen once. Source: peripheral blood, taken 28 days after the second AZD1222 dose. The chain joins TRBV9 to TRBJ2-2; D is perhaps TRBD2 (5 bases). The TCR sequence derives from an adult who received the AZD1222 COVID-19 vaccine. CDR3 residues: CASSPRGLGIRNTGELFF. Written as DNA, the CDR3 is TGTGCCAGCAGCCCACGGGGTTTAGGGATAAGGAACACCGGGGAGCTGTTTTTT.